This T cell receptor (beta chain) was recorded in a study of blood T cell repertoires in COVID-19. On the study more broadly: Sites across the United States, Italy and Spain contributed samples from acute and convalescent COVID-19. From T cells, B-cell-depleted T cells, or PBMCs came the material, which was cDNA or gDNA.

Study processing details: Reference gene primer amplification yielded estimated nucleated cell counts. The data were produced by immunoSEQ multiplex PCR, yet TCRdb's version contains in-frame clones alone and is incomplete. That table furnishes V, J and clone size, whereas the DNA furnished D and trimming. The sample has under 100,000 clones, 87% seen once. Germline CDR1 SGDLS, CDR2 YYNGEE. CDR3 length equals 15 residues. J lost 1 base, V lost 6 bases, and 9 bases had no gene match. The gene calls are TRBV9 and TRBJ1-1; the match to TRBD1 covers 7 bases. The specimen was peripheral blood. The sequence was obtained from a human donor in a cohort sampled during active COVID-19. CDR3 nucleotide sequence: TGTGCCAGCAAGGCAGGGGGTACGAGGAACACTGAAGCTTTCTTT. Amino acid sequence: CASKAGGTRNTEAFF.